A single sample gave rise to the 30 T cell receptor beta chains below, sequenced in a study of control samples from healthy donors and cancer patients (dated by TCRdb to 2019 to 2021). Library construction relied on the immunoSEQ multiplex PCR assay. The table comes from immuneACCESS by way of TCRdb, which keeps in-frame sequences with V and J called. Part of the clones is missing from these tables; in studies checked, under half for an unresolved V gene and the rest for unknown reasons. This sample comprises under 450,000 clones, 80% to 95% of them detected only once. 5% to 7% of the sample goes to the ten largest clones. The specimen was PBMCs. The receptors were gathered from a man aged 40-49 years with head and neck cancer.

V and J are TRBV6-2 or TRBV6-3 and TRBJ2-2; 8 positions agree with TRBD2. The J segment lost 7 bases and the V segment lost 4 bases, leaving 11 bases of the junction unmatched. CDR3 length equals 16 residues. Germline values: CDR1 MNHEY, CDR2 SVGEGT. The CDR3 sequence: CASSSPGGGRNGELFF. The CDR3 bases are TGTGCCAGCAGTTCCCCTGGCGGGGGGCGGAACGGGGAGCTGTTTTTT.

This clone turned up a few times. The chain carries TRBV30 and TRBJ1-1, with D perhaps TRBD1 (6 bases). This CDR3 spans 15 amino acids. V was clipped by 2 bases and J by 5 bases, with 18 bases between them. From germline, CDR1 is GTSNPN and CDR2 SVGIG (reference sequence). The DNA of the CDR3 is TGTGCCTGGAGTCCCCCGAGACAGGTCACGACTGAAGCTTTCTTT. It specifies CAWSPPRQVTTEAFF.

V and J are TRBV15 and TRBJ1-3; no clear D gene. The CDR3 totals 13 residues. Germline lookup yields CDR1 LNHNV and CDR2 YYDKDF (reference sequence). Trimming shortened V by 9 bases and J by 3 bases, and 12 bases separated the two germline ends. The DNA for the CDR3 is TGTGCCACGAGCCTCGGTTTTGGAAACACCATATATTTT. As protein: CATSLGFGNTIYF. Drawing the rest from reference TRBV15 and TRBJ1-3, the complete variable domain is DAMVIQNPRYQVTQFGKPVTLSCSQTLNHNVMYWYQQKSSQAPKLLFHYYDKDFNNEADTPDNFQSRRPNTSFCFLDIRSPGLGDTAMYLCATSLGFGNTIYFGEGSWLTVV.

The chain has TRBV9 and TRBJ2-7; 10 bases map to TRBD2. CDR3 length: 15 residues. The J segment lost 3 bases and the V segment lost 3 bases, leaving 6 bases of the junction unmatched. Germline lookup yields CDR1 SGDLS and CDR2 YYNGEE. The CDR3 nucleotides are TGTGCCAGCAGCGCGGGGACTAGCGTGCACTACGAGCAGTACTTC. It encodes CASSAGTSVHYEQYF.

The CDR3 DNA reads as TGTGCCAGCAGCGCAACGACAGGGGGGAACACTGAAGCTTTCTTT. It encodes CASSATTGGNTEAFF. The V call is TRBV9, the J call TRBJ1-1; 9 nucleotides agree with TRBD1. Unmatched junction bases numbered 4, after V lost 3 bases and J lost 1 base. The CDR3 loop spans 15 amino acids. The germline gives CDR1 SGDLS, CDR2 YYNGEE. Variable domain in full (rest from reference TRBV9 and TRBJ1-1): DSGVTQTPKHLITATGQRVTLRCSPRSGDLSVYWYQQSLDQGLQFLIQYYNGEERAKGNILERFSAQQFPDLHSELNLSSLELGDSALYFCASSATTGGNTEAFFGQGTRLTVV.

V is TRBV11-2 and J is TRBJ1-4, with D possibly TRBD1 on 5 matching bases. Germline V CDR1 and CDR2: SGHAT, FQNNGV. Trimming removed 5 bases at V and 3 bases at J, with 22 bases between. The CDR3 has 18 amino acids. In nucleotides, the CDR3 is TGTGCCAGCAGCCTTAGGTCTTACGGGGAAGGGGCTAATGAAAAACTGTTTTTT. Translated: CASSLRSYGEGANEKLFF.

The chain couples TRBV6-5 to TRBJ1-1, with unresolved D. Germline loops: CDR1 MNHEY, CDR2 SVGAGI. The length of the CDR3 is 13 residues. V lost 6 bases and J 1 base, leaving 9 bases between the germline ends. The CDR3 DNA is TGTGCCAGCAGAACCGGTAGGAACACTGAAGCTTTCTTT. Protein sequence: CASRTGRNTEAFF.

The rearrangement joins TRBV24-1 to TRBJ2-7, with a possible D match to TRBD1 (5 bases). Germline V gene data show CDR1 as KGHDR and CDR2 as SFDVKD. Trimming pared 0 bases from V and 3 bases from J, leaving 11 bases between. The length of the CDR3 is 15 residues. CDR3 coding DNA: TGTGCCACCAGTGATTTGCGGGCCGGACACTACGAGCAGTACTTC. Its translation is CATSDLRAGHYEQYF.

The CDR3 reads CASRPRTPNEQFF. CDR3 sequence (DNA): TGTGCCAGTAGGCCTCGGACCCCTAATGAGCAGTTCTTC. The chain links TRBV19 to TRBJ2-1; D remains ambiguous. This CDR3 comprises 13 residues. Per germline, CDR1 LNHDA and CDR2 SQIVND (reference sequence). Trimming shortened V by 6 bases and J by 7 bases, and 13 bases separated the two germline ends.

This clone appeared a single time. The genes are TRBV5-6 and TRBJ2-7, with unresolved D. CDR3 length: 11 residues. The V end was cut by 0 bases, the J end by 6 bases, with 4 bases between. Per the germline V gene, CDR1 is SGHDT and CDR2 is YYEEEE. CDR3 nucleotide sequence: TGTGCCAGCAGCTTGGAGGCCGAGCAGTACTTC. Translation gives CASSLEAEQYF.

A few counts support this clone. The V call is TRBV7-8, the J call TRBJ1-3; D not resolved. The V and J ends lost 2 bases and 0 bases respectively, with 14 bases between them. CDR1 is SGHVS and CDR2 is FQNEAQ in the germline V gene. CDR3 length: 17 residues. CDR3 loop: CASSLRSSGASGNTIYF. The CDR3 nucleotides read TGTGCCAGCAGCTTAAGGTCAAGTGGAGCCTCTGGAAACACCATATATTTT.

The V and J genes are TRBV11-2 and TRBJ2-5; perhaps TRBD2 as D (6 bases). Trimming removed 5 bases from V and 2 bases from J, with 15 bases in between. This CDR3 comprises 15 residues. In germline, CDR1 is SGHAT, CDR2 FQNNGV. Here the CDR3 reads CASSLILAEQETQYF. The CDR3, as DNA: TGTGCCAGCAGCCTTATTTTAGCGGAGCAAGAGACCCAGTACTTC. Looking up the rest from reference TRBV11-2 and TRBJ2-5 gives the full variable domain: EAGVAQSPRYKIIEKRQSVAFWCNPISGHATLYWYQQILGQGPKLLIQFQNNGVVDDSQLPKDRFSAERLKGVDSTLKIQPAKLEDSAVYLCASSLILAEQETQYFGPGTRLLVL.

The J gene is TRBJ1-5, the V gene TRBV6-5; D is perhaps TRBD1 (5 bases). V was cut by 10 bases and J by 3 bases, with 16 bases left in between. Germline-derived CDR1 and CDR2 are MNHEY and SVGAGI. This CDR3 is built from 14 residues. The CDR3 DNA is TGTGCCACCTGGCCGGGGCAGCTCAATCAGCCCCAGCATTTT. As protein: CATWPGQLNQPQHF.

The chain employs TRBV7-3 and TRBJ1-1; no clear D gene. The CDR3 loop spans 14 amino acids. V was shortened by 5 bases and J by 1 base, with 11 bases between the two germline ends. Germline V gene sequence: CDR1 SGHTA, CDR2 FQGTGA. The chain's CDR3 is CASSLTHQNTEAFF. DNA for the CDR3: TGTGCCAGCAGCCTTACTCATCAGAACACTGAAGCTTTCTTT. The full variable domain, in which reference TRBV7-3 and TRBJ1-1 provide the parts outside the CDR3, is GAGVSQTPSNKVTEKGKYVELRCDPISGHTALYWYRQSLGQGPEFLIYFQGTGAADDSGLPNDRFFAVRPEGSVSTLKIQRTERGDSAVYLCASSLTHQNTEAFFGQGTRLTVV.

The chain uses TRBV3-1 (or the pseudogene TRBV3-2) and TRBJ1-1; D is possibly TRBD1 (6 bases). V gave up 9 bases and J gave up 4 bases, with 18 bases separating them. Germline-derived CDR1 and CDR2 are LGHDT and YNNKEL (reference sequence). This CDR3 is built from 14 residues. CDR3 loop: CASRGGADGTEAFF. The DNA for the CDR3 is TGTGCCAGTCGGGGGGGGGCCGATGGCACTGAAGCTTTCTTT.

The rearrangement links TRBV4-3 to TRBJ1-6; possible D gene TRBD1, 5 bases. CDR3 length equals 15 residues. Germline CDR1 is LGHNA and CDR2 is YSLEER. V lost 0 bases and J 13 bases, leaving 16 bases between the germline ends. The CDR3 sequence: CASSQDWRQGEPLHF. DNA of the CDR3: TGCGCCAGCAGCCAAGACTGGCGGCAGGGCGAGCCCCTCCACTTT.

The chain is built from TRBV30 and TRBJ2-1, with D uncertain. V gave up 1 base and J gave up 0 bases, with 13 bases separating them. Per germline, CDR1 GTSNPN and CDR2 SVGIG (reference sequence). The CDR3 is made up of 16 amino acids. The CDR3 DNA is TGTGCCTGGAGTGCGCCTTCACAAGTCTCCTACAATGAGCAGTTCTTC. Translation gives CAWSAPSQVSYNEQFF.

V gene TRBV10-3 combines with J gene TRBJ2-2; 13 bases line up with TRBD2. The CDR3 contains 17 residues. In germline, CDR1 is ENHRY, CDR2 SYGVKD. V trimming: 2 bases; J trimming: 2 bases; junction bases outside the gene matches: 2. The CDR3 sequence is CAISEGTSGVNTGELFF. The CDR3 region has the DNA TGTGCCATCAGTGAGGGGACTAGCGGGGTCAACACCGGGGAGCTGTTTTTT.

This chain links TRBV28 with TRBJ1-6, with 7 bases aligning to TRBD1. This CDR3 is 14 amino acids long. V dropped 6 bases and J dropped 10; count of bases not matched to a gene: 9. Germline V lookup: CDR1 MDHEN, CDR2 SYDVKM. The CDR3 DNA sequence: TGTGCCAGCAGCGCAGGGGGTATGGTATCACCCCTCCACTTT. It codes for CASSAGGMVSPLHF.

The J gene is TRBJ1-6, the V gene TRBV6-5; no clear D. V gave up 7 bases and J gave up 3 bases, with 13 bases separating them. The CDR3 extends over 15 amino acids. Germline V gene sequence: CDR1 MNHEY, CDR2 SVGAGI. As DNA, the CDR3 is TGTGCCAGCAATTCTGGGAGAAACTATAATTCACCCCTCCACTTT. It yields the protein CASNSGRNYNSPLHF.

This chain links TRBV9 with TRBJ2-1; D uncertain. Trimming stripped 2 bases from V and 6 bases from J, with 9 bases between. This CDR3 comprises 13 residues. Germline CDR1 and CDR2: SGDLS and YYNGEE. In DNA form, the CDR3 reads TGTGCCAGCAGCGTGCGAGTTTCCAATGAGCAGTTCTTC. Translating gives CASSVRVSNEQFF. The variable domain in full, completed from reference TRBV9 and TRBJ2-1, reads DSGVTQTPKHLITATGQRVTLRCSPRSGDLSVYWYQQSLDQGLQFLIQYYNGEERAKGNILERFSAQQFPDLHSELNLSSLELGDSALYFCASSVRVSNEQFFGPGTRLTVL.

The chain combines TRBV7-2 with TRBJ1-4, with a tentative D call TRBD1 (5 bases). The CDR3 has 14 amino acids. Germline CDR1 reads SGHTA; CDR2 reads FQGNSA. Trimming took 1 base from V and 5 from J, leaving 8 bases between them. The CDR3 sequence: CASSLDRLNEKLFF. The DNA of the CDR3 is TGTGCCAGCAGCTTAGACAGGTTAAATGAAAAACTGTTTTTT.

This clone appeared a few times. The rearrangement uses TRBV19 and TRBJ2-7, with D unclear. Trimming removed 1 base from V and 3 bases from J, with 10 bases in between. Germline lookup yields CDR1 LNHDA and CDR2 SQIVND (reference sequence). The CDR3 sequence is 14 residues long. This CDR3 is CASSIAYQSYEQYF. CDR3 sequence (DNA): TGTGCCAGTAGTATAGCCTACCAGAGCTACGAGCAGTACTTC.

The chain carries TRBV2 and TRBJ1-1; 8 bases map to TRBD1. CDR3 length: 13 amino acids. The J segment lost 5 bases and the V segment lost 10 bases, leaving 9 bases of the junction unmatched. Germline CDR1 SNHLY, CDR2 FYNNEI. In nucleotides, the CDR3 is TGTGCCACCCAATATCAGGGGGCGACTGAAGCTTTCTTT. As protein: CATQYQGATEAFF.

The CDR3 nucleotides read TGCGCCAGCAGCTTGGTGGGGTTCTCTGGGGCCAACGTCCTGACTTTC. Residues: CASSLVGFSGANVLTF. The genes are TRBV5-1 and TRBJ2-6; D gene uncertain. V was cut by 0 bases and J by 0 bases, with 7 bases left in between. CDR3 length: 16 amino acids. CDR1 is SGHRS, CDR2 YFSETQ, per germline. Supplemented by reference TRBV5-1 and TRBJ2-6, the full variable domain reads KAGVTQTPRYLIKTRGQQVTLSCSPISGHRSVSWYQQTPGQGLQFLFEYFSETQRNKGNFPGRFSGRQFSNSRSEMNVSTLELGDSALYLCASSLVGFSGANVLTFGAGSRLTVL.

The V gene is TRBV30, the J gene TRBJ1-1; D is unclear. Germline V gene data show CDR1 as GTSNPN and CDR2 as SVGIG (reference sequence). The V end lost 5 bases, the J end lost 2 bases, and 18 bases lay between the germline ends. The CDR3 contains 15 residues. In DNA form, the CDR3 reads TGTGCCTGGCATGGTACCCCGGGAGTAAACACTGAAGCTTTCTTT. This encodes CAWHGTPGVNTEAFF. The complete variable domain, with remaining parts taken from reference TRBV30 and TRBJ1-1, reads SQTIHQWPATLVQPVGSPLSLECTVEGTSNPNLYWYRQAAGRGLQLLFYSVGIGQISSEVPQNLSASRPQDRQFILSSKKLLLSDSGFYLCAWHGTPGVNTEAFFGQGTRLTVV.

In regard to this clone: Other DNA sequences in this sample translate to the same CDR3. This chain uses TRBV3-1 (or the pseudogene TRBV3-2) with TRBJ2-5, with D unclear. The CDR3 covers 12 residues. Germline V gives CDR1 LGHDT, CDR2 YNNKEL (reference sequence). The ends were cut back, 0 bases at V and 4 bases at J, with 3 bases in the middle. This chain's CDR3 is CASSQDPETQYF. The CDR3 DNA follows: TGTGCCAGCAGCCAAGACCCAGAGACCCAGTACTTC.

This chain connects TRBV5-1 to TRBJ1-1; 7 nucleotides line up with TRBD1. CDR1 and CDR2 (germline): SGHRS, YFSETQ. CDR3 length: 16 residues. V dropped 4 bases and J dropped 1; count of bases not matched to a gene: 10. This CDR3 reads CASSSVRDSGNTEAFF. CDR3 coding DNA: TGCGCCAGCAGCAGTGTGAGGGACAGCGGGAACACTGAAGCTTTCTTT.

The chain couples TRBV6-2 or TRBV6-3 to TRBJ2-7, with 9 positions matching TRBD1. The junction had 12 bases not matched to a gene; V was cut back by 1 base and J by 5 bases. CDR1 and CDR2 (germline): MNHEY, SVGEGT. The CDR3 has 17 residues. CDR3 in DNA: TGTGCCAGCAGTTACTTTTCTCCGGGACAGGGTTTAAACGAGCAGTACTTC. This gives the protein CASSYFSPGQGLNEQYF.

This chain joins TRBV6-5 and TRBJ1-1; D uncertain. Germline loops: CDR1 MNHEY, CDR2 SVGAGI. The V end was cut by 2 bases, the J end by 1 base, with 8 bases between. CDR3 size: 14 residues. The CDR3 spells CASSYEPANTEAFF. For the CDR3, the DNA is TGTGCCAGCAGTTACGAGCCAGCGAACACTGAAGCTTTCTTT.